The rows below give T cell receptor beta chains drawn from one sample of a study of Graves' ophthalmopathy and Graves' hyperthyroidism. TCRdb reprocessed the multiplex PCR reads via MiXCR and lists one record per CDR3 protein. Here the sample spans about 390,000 distinct CDR3 sequences, about 18% being singletons. The sequenced sample consisted of peripheral blood. These receptors originate from an adult woman with stable Graves' hyperthyroidism. CDR3s include the opening cysteine and the closing phenylalanine or tryptophan. The order of the fields is clone size, J gene, D gene, V gene, CDR3 DNA, CDR3 protein. The D gene is left open where the match is weak. Clone size appears in some rows only: once, few, many, or a class for an expanded clone.

>.|TRBJ1-2|.|TRBV6-1
TGTGCCAGCAGTGAAGGAAGCCTCACCCATGGCTATGGCTACACCTTC
CASSEGSLTHGYGYTF
>many|TRBJ1-1|TRBD1|TRBV30
TGTGCCTGGAGTGGTGGACAGGGAATGAACACTGAAGCTTTCTTT
CAWSGGQGMNTEAFF
>.|TRBJ2-2|TRBD1|TRBV6-1
TGTGCCAGCAGTGTTGGAAGGGGGCTTCACGGGGAGCTGTTTTTT
CASSVGRGLHGELFF
>.|TRBJ2-4|TRBD1|TRBV4-1
TGCGCCAGCAGCCAATCACCAGCTGGACAGGGAGAAAACATTCAGTACTTC
CASSQSPAGQGENIQYF
>many|TRBJ1-1|.|TRBV7-2
TGTGCCAGCAGCTTCGGCGCGCAAGCTGAAGCTTTCTTT
CASSFGAQAEAFF
>.|TRBJ1-2|TRBD1|TRBV28
TGTGCCAGCAGTGGACAGGGAGCGGGTGGCTACACCTTC
CASSGQGAGGYTF
>many|TRBJ2-2|TRBD2|TRBV28
TGTGCCAGCACCAGACTAGCGGGAGGGACGTCGGCCGGGGAGCTGTTTTTT
CASTRLAGGTSAGELFF
>.|TRBJ1-2|.|TRBV6-2/TRBV6-3
TGTGCCAGCAGTCGCTACAGGGAGGTGGACTATGGCTACACCTTC
CASSRYREVDYGYTF
>many|TRBJ1-5|.|TRBV6-5
TGTGCCAGCAGACGACAGGCGCGGGGGATTGGGGCCCAGCATTTT
CASRRQARGIGAQHF
>.|TRBJ2-7|.|TRBV18
TGTGCCAGCTCACCACTAGAGGGCTACCCTTCCTACGAGCAGTACTTC
CASSPLEGYPSYEQYF
>many|TRBJ2-7|.|TRBV12-5
TGTGCTAGTGGTTTGGGACTAACAGGTATCTACGAGCAGTACTTC
CASGLGLTGIYEQYF
>many|TRBJ2-5|.|TRBV7-8
TGTGCCAGCAGCTTAATGGAGGCGGCGCTCCAAGAGACCCAGTACTTC
CASSLMEAALQETQYF
>many|TRBJ2-6|.|TRBV6-5
TGTGCCAGCAGTTACAGGGGGGCCAACGTCCTGACTTTC
CASSYRGANVLTF
>.|TRBJ2-7|.|TRBV20-1
TGCAGTGCTAGGGGCGGTCAAGGGGGAAGCTCCTACGAGCAGTACTTC
CSARGGQGGSSYEQYF
>.|TRBJ2-7|TRBD1|TRBV9
TGTGCCAGCAGCGTAGAGGGGACAGACTCCTACGAGCAGTACTTC
CASSVEGTDSYEQYF
>few|TRBJ2-3|.|TRBV6-1
TGTGCCAGCAGTCATAGAGGCGCAGATACGCAGTATTTT
CASSHRGADTQYF
>many|TRBJ2-7|TRBD1|TRBV14
TGTGCCAGCAGCCCCCGGGGACAGAGATTTTACGAGCAGTACTTC
CASSPRGQRFYEQYF
>few|TRBJ1-2|TRBD1|TRBV27
TGTGCCAGCAGTTTATCCGCGGAGGGGGCGAATGGCTACACCTTC
CASSLSAEGANGYTF
>.|TRBJ2-4|TRBD2|TRBV27
TGTGCCAGCAGTAAACAGGATAGCGGGAGGGCCCTGGGCAAAAACATTCAGTACTTC
CASSKQDSGRALGKNIQYF
>many|TRBJ1-1|.|TRBV5-1
TGCGCCAGCAGCTTGCTCCGGGGGGACACTGAAGCTTTCTTT
CASSLLRGDTEAFF
>many|TRBJ2-7|.|TRBV6-5
TGTGCCAGCAGTTACTCCGCGTTAGACCCAGCCTCCTACGAGCAGTACTTC
CASSYSALDPASYEQYF
>many|TRBJ2-5|.|TRBV15
TGTGCCACCAGCAGAGATCCCGGCAGGCAAGAGACCCAGTACTTC
CATSRDPGRQETQYF
>many|TRBJ2-7|TRBD1|TRBV19
TGTGCCAGTAGTCCTCAGGGGGTATCCTACGAGCAGTACTTC
CASSPQGVSYEQYF
>many|TRBJ2-7|TRBD1|TRBV24-1
TGTGCCACCAGTGCAACGGGACAGGGTCCCAACGAGCAGTACTTC
CATSATGQGPNEQYF
>few|TRBJ1-5|.|TRBV6-1
TGTGCCAGCAGTGAACACAGTAGCAATCAGCCCCAGCATTTT
CASSEHSSNQPQHF